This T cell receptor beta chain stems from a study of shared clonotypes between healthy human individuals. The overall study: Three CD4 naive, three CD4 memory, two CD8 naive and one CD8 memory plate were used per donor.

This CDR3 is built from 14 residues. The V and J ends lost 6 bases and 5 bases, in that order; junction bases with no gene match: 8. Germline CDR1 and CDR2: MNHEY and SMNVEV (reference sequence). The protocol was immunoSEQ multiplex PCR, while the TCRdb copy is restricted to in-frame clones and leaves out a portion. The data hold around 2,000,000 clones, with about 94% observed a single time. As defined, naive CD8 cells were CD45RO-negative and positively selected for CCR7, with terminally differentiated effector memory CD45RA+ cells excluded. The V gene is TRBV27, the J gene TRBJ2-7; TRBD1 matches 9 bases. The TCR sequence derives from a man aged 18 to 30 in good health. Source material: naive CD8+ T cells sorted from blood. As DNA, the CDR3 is TGTGCCAGCAGCCAAGCGCGGACAGGGGACGAGCAGTACTTC. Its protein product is CASSQARTGDEQYF.